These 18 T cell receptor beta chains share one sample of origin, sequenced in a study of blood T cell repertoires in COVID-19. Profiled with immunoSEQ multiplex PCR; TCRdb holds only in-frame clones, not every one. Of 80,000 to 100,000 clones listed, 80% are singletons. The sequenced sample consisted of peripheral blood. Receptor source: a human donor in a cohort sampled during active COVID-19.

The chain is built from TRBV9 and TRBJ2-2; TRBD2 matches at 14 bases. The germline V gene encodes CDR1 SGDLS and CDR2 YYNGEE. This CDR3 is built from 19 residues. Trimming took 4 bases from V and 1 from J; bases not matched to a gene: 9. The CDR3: CASSHDSTSGRVNTGELFF. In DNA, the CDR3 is TGTGCCAGCAGCCATGACTCGACTAGCGGGAGGGTGAACACCGGGGAGCTGTTTTTT. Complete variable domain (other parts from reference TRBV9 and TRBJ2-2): DSGVTQTPKHLITATGQRVTLRCSPRSGDLSVYWYQQSLDQGLQFLIQYYNGEERAKGNILERFSAQQFPDLHSELNLSSLELGDSALYFCASSHDSTSGRVNTGELFFGEGSRLTVL.

This CDR3 reads CASSDSTGTEAFF. In DNA form, the CDR3 reads TGTGCCAGCTCGGACAGTACAGGCACTGAAGCTTTCTTT. V gene TRBV19 combines with J gene TRBJ1-1, with a weak D call TRBD1 (6 bases). Germline assignment: CDR1 LNHDA and CDR2 SQIVND (reference sequence). Trimming left V 9 bases short and J 4 bases short, with 15 bases between. This CDR3 is 13 amino acids long.

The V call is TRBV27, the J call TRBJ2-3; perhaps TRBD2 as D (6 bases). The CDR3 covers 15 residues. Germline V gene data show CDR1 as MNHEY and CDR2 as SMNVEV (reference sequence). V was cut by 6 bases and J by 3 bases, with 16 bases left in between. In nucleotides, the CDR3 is TGTGCCAGCAGACCGCCTGGGGGGTTAACAGATACGCAGTATTTT. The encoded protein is CASRPPGGLTDTQYF.

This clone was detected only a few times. The DNA for the CDR3 is TGTGCCAGCAGTTTCCGACAGGGGTACGAGCAGTACTTC. It encodes CASSFRQGYEQYF. The chain joins TRBV27 to TRBJ2-7; TRBD1 agrees at 8 bases. Trimming cost V 3 bases and J 4 bases; bases outside gene matches: 2. Per germline, CDR1 MNHEY and CDR2 SMNVEV (reference sequence). The CDR3 totals 13 residues.

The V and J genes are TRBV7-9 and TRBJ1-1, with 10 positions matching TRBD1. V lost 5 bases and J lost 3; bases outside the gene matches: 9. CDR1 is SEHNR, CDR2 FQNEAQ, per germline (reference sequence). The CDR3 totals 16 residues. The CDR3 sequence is CASSPGTGVADTEAFF. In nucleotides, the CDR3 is TGTGCCAGCAGCCCCGGGACAGGGGTGGCGGACACTGAAGCTTTCTTT.

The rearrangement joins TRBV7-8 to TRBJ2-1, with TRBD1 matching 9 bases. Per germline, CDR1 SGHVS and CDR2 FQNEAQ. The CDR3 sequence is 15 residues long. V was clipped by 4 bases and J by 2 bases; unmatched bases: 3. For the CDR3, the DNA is TGTGCCAGCAGCTGGGGACAGGGAACCTACAATGAGCAGTTCTTC. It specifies CASSWGQGTYNEQFF. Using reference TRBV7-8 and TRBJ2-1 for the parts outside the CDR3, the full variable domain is GAGVSQSPRYKVAKRGQDVALRCDPISGHVSLFWYQQALGQGPEFLTYFQNEAQLDKSGLPSDRFFAERPEGSVSTLKIQRTQQEDSAVYLCASSWGQGTYNEQFFGPGTRLTVL.

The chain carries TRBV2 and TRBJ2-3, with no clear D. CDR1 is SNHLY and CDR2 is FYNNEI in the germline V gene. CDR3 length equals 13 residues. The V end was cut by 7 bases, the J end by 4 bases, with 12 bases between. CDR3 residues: CASTSDDSDTQYF. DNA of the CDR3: TGTGCCAGCACCAGCGACGACTCAGATACGCAGTATTTT.

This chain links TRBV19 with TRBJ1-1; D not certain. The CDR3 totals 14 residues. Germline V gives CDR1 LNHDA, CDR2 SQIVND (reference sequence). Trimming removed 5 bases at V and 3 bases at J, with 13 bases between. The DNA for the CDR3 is TGTGCCAGTAGTCTACGCCCGGCGGACACTGAAGCTTTCTTT. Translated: CASSLRPADTEAFF.

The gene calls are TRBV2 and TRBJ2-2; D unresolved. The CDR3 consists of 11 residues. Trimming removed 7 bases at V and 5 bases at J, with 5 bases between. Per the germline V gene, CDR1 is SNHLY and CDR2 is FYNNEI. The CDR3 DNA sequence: TGTGCCAGCACCAGTACCGGGGAGCTGTTTTTT. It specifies CASTSTGELFF.

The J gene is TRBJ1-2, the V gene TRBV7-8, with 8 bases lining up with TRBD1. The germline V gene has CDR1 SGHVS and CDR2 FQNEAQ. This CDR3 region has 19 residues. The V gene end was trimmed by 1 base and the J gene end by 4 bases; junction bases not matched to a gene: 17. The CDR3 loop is CASSLVGTGTGLKTYGYTF. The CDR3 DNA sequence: TGTGCCAGCAGCTTAGTGGGGACCGGGACAGGACTTAAGACCTATGGCTACACCTTC.

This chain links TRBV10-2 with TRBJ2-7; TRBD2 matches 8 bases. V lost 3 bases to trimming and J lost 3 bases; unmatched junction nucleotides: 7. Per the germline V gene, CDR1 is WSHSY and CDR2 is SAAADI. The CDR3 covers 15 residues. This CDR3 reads CASSDGLAGGYEQYF. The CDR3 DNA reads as TGCGCCAGCAGTGATGGCCTAGCGGGCGGCTACGAGCAGTACTTC.

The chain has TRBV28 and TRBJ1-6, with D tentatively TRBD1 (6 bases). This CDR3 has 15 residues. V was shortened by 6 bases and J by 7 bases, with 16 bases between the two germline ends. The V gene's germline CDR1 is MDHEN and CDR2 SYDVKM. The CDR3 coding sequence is TGTGCCAGCAGGCGTAGGGGGACAACGAATTCACCCCTCCACTTT. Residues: CASRRRGTTNSPLHF.

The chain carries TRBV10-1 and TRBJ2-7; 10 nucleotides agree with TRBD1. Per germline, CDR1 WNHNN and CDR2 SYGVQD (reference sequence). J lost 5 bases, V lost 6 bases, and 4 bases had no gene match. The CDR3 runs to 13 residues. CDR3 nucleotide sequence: TGCGCCAGCAGCGCCGGGACAGGGGACGAGCAGTACTTC. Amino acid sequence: CASSAGTGDEQYF.

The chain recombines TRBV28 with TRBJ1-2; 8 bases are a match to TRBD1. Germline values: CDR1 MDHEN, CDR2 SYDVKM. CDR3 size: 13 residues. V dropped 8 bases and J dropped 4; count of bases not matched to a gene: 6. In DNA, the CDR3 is TGTGCCAGCGGGTTCACAGGGGGCTATGGCTACACCTTC. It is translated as CASGFTGGYGYTF.

CDR3 residues: CASSLGSPGYAFF. CDR3 nucleotide sequence: TGCGCCAGCAGCTTGGGCTCCCCAGGGTATGCTTTCTTT. The V and J genes are TRBV5-1 and TRBJ1-1; tentative D call: TRBD1 (5 bases). V lost 0 bases and J 11 bases, leaving 14 bases between the germline ends. This CDR3 contains 13 residues. Germline V lookup: CDR1 SGHRS, CDR2 YFSETQ.

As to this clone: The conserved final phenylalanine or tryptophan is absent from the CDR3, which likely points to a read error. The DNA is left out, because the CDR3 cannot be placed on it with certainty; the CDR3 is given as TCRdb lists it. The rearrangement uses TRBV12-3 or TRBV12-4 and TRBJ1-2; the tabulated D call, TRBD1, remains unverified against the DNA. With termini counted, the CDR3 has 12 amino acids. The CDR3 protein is CASSPRDRYLES.

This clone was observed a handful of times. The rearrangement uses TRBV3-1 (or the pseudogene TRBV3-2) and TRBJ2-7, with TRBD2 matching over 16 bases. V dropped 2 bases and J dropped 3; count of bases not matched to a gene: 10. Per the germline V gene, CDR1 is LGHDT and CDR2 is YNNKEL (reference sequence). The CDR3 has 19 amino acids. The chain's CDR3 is CASSQTGTSGRAGVYEQYF. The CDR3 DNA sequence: TGTGCCAGCAGCCAAACCGGGACTAGCGGGAGGGCAGGAGTCTACGAGCAGTACTTC.

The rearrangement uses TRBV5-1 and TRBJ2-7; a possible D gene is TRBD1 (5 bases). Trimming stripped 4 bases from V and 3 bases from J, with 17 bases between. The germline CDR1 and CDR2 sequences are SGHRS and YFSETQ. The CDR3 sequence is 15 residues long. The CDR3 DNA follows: TGCGCCAGCAGCCTGGCTAGGGGCCTTAACTACGAGCAGTACTTC. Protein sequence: CASSLARGLNYEQYF.